These T cell receptor beta chains were read from a single sample in a study of blood T cell repertoires in COVID-19. Some clones are missing from TCRdb's copy, which holds only in-frame ones; the method was immunoSEQ multiplex PCR. Of some 150,000 clones in the sample, about four fifths were seen once. The sample taken for sequencing was peripheral blood. The source of these receptors is a human donor in a cohort sampled during active COVID-19. The CDR3 runs from the conserved cysteine through the conserved F or W. D genes are given only for firm matches. Size tells how often a clone was seen (once, few, many) or the class of an expanded clone, and some rows leave it out.

j_call v_call clone_size d_call cdr3_aa cdr3_nt
TRBJ2-7 TRBV21-1 NA NA CASSKERRPRGYGQSYEQYF TGTGCCAGCAGCAAAGAGAGGAGACCACGGGGATACGGACAGTCCTACGAGCAGTACTTC
TRBJ1-3 TRBV28 NA NA CASSSHSGNTIYF TGTGCCAGCAGTTCCCACTCTGGAAACACCATATATTTT
TRBJ2-3 TRBV4-2 NA TRBD2 CASSQGLADTDTQYF TGTGCCAGCAGCCAAGGACTAGCGGACACAGATACGCAGTATTTT
TRBJ1-6 TRBV13 few TRBD1 CASSRTGENSPLHF TGTGCCAGCAGTCGGACAGGGGAAAATTCACCCCTCCACTTT
TRBJ2-5 TRBV29-1 NA NA CSGGDFQETQYF TGCAGCGGGGGGGACTTCCAAGAGACCCAGTACTTC
TRBJ2-5 TRBV4-1 NA TRBD2 CASSPTGGEETQYF TGCGCCAGCAGCCCTACCGGGGGGGAAGAGACCCAGTACTTC
TRBJ1-5 TRBV5-8 NA NA CASSRSLQGSQPQHF TGTGCCAGCAGCCGGAGTCTACAGGGTAGTCAGCCCCAGCATTTT
TRBJ2-5 TRBV7-2 once NA CASSLAREETQYF TGTGCCAGCAGCCTAGCCAGGGAAGAGACCCAGTACTTC
TRBJ2-3 TRBV2 NA TRBD2 CASRLAGGFNSAYTDTQYF TGTGCCAGCAGATTAGCGGGGGGCTTCAATAGTGCGTACACAGATACGCAGTATTTT
TRBJ2-5 TRBV5-1 NA NA CASSLLWAGETQYF TGCGCCAGCAGCTTGTTGTGGGCTGGAGAGACCCAGTACTTC
TRBJ2-7 TRBV9 once TRBD1 CASSPLGTGAYEQYF TGTGCCAGCAGCCCCCTTGGGACAGGGGCCTACGAGCAGTACTTC
TRBJ2-5 TRBV7-2 NA NA CASSPFLLAEGGAQYF TGTGCCAGCAGCCCTTTCCTATTAGCGGAGGGGGGGGCCCAGTACTTC
TRBJ2-6 TRBV27 NA TRBD1 CASRHRDRGALTF TGTGCCAGCAGACATCGGGACAGGGGGGCCCTGACTTTC
TRBJ1-4 TRBV18 NA NA CASSPDFPRGGNEKLFF TGTGCCAGCTCACCCGACTTCCCCAGGGGCGGGAATGAAAAACTGTTTTTT
TRBJ2-3 TRBV5-6 NA NA CASSLRTYSSTDTQYF TGTGCCAGCAGCTTGAGGACTTACTCTAGCACAGATACGCAGTATTTT
TRBJ1-2 TRBV7-2 NA TRBD1 CASSLLQGAGYTF TGTGCCAGCAGCTTACTGCAGGGGGCTGGCTACACCTTC
TRBJ2-5 TRBV5-1 NA TRBD2 CASSLAGTSGETQYF TGCGCCAGCAGCTTGGCCGGGACTAGTGGGGAGACCCAGTACTTC
TRBJ2-5 TRBV7-2 NA TRBD1 CASSWTGGETQYF TGTGCCAGCAGTTGGACAGGGGGAGAGACCCAGTACTTC
TRBJ2-2 TRBV25-1 NA NA CASSEGPTGELFF TGTGCCAGCAGTGAAGGCCCCACCGGGGAGCTGTTTTTT
TRBJ2-7 TRBV2 few TRBD1 CASTRGGGQGYEQYF TGTGCCAGCACCAGAGGAGGGGGACAGGGCTATGAGCAGTACTTC
TRBJ2-7 TRBV6-5 NA NA CASTEWSYEQYF TGTGCCAGCACGGAGTGGTCCTACGAGCAGTACTTC
TRBJ1-2 TRBV6-1 NA NA CASSESVTQNYGYTF TGTGCCAGCAGTGAATCGGTGACTCAGAACTATGGCTACACCTTC
TRBJ1-1 TRBV12-3/TRBV12-4 NA TRBD1 CASRTGGVTEAFF TGTGCCAGCAGGACAGGGGGCGTCACTGAAGCTTTCTTT
TRBJ2-2 TRBV19 NA NA CASNPRRDGATGELFF TGTGCCAGTAACCCCCGGCGGGACGGGGCCACCGGGGAGCTGTTTTTT
TRBJ2-7 TRBV5-1 NA NA CASSLYYEQYF TGCGCCAGCAGCCTCTACTACGAGCAGTACTTC
TRBJ1-2 TRBV7-2 NA NA CASSLSTGPVGGYTF TGTGCCAGCAGCCTAAGCACAGGACCCGTTGGGGGCTACACCTTC
TRBJ2-5 TRBV20-1 NA NA CSADKGETQYF TGCAGTGCCGACAAGGGGGAGACCCAGTACTTC
TRBJ2-7 TRBV7-3 NA NA CASSLTAGLAYEQYF TGTGCCAGCAGCTTAACTGCGGGTCTCGCCTACGAGCAGTACTTC
TRBJ2-5 TRBV29-1 NA TRBD2 CSVGIGLAGEETQYF TGCAGCGTTGGAATAGGGCTAGCGGGGGAAGAGACCCAGTACTTC
TRBJ2-1 TRBV28 NA TRBD2 CASTSIGRGGVAAYNEQFF TGTGCCAGCACCTCGATCGGGAGGGGGGGTGTTGCCGCCTACAATGAGCAGTTCTTC
TRBJ1-1 TRBV6-2/TRBV6-3 NA NA CASSYGGGSTEAFF TGTGCCAGCAGTTATGGGGGAGGGAGCACTGAAGCTTTCTTT
TRBJ1-1 TRBV30 NA TRBD1 CAWSVQGMNTEAFF TGTGCCTGGAGTGTACAGGGGATGAACACTGAAGCTTTCTTT
TRBJ2-5 TRBV6-1 NA TRBD1 CASSDTDRVQETQYF TGTGCCAGCAGTGATACGGACAGGGTCCAAGAGACCCAGTACTTC
TRBJ2-1 TRBV6-2/TRBV6-3 many NA CASSLGQYEQFF TGTGCCAGCAGTTTAGGACAGTATGAGCAGTTCTTC
TRBJ1-2 TRBV20-1 NA TRBD1 CSASSTGVRGYTF TGCAGTGCTAGTTCGACAGGGGTTCGCGGCTACACCTTC
TRBJ1-6 TRBV27 once TRBD1 CASSPDRAVNSPLHF TGTGCCAGCAGTCCGGACAGGGCGGTGAATTCACCCCTCCACTTT
TRBJ1-5 TRBV19 NA TRBD1 CASSIRQGSNQPQHF TGTGCCAGTAGTATAAGACAGGGTAGCAATCAGCCCCAGCATTTT
TRBJ1-4 TRBV4-2 NA TRBD1 CASSLRQGDEKLFF TGTGCCAGCAGCCTCCGACAGGGTGATGAAAAACTGTTTTTT
TRBJ1-1 TRBV3-1/TRBV3-2 NA NA CASSQGQNTEAFF TGTGCCAGCAGTCAGGGACAGAACACTGAAGCTTTCTTT
TRBJ1-2 TRBV6-4 NA TRBD1 CASSATETGKYGYTF TGTGCCAGCAGTGCCACCGAGACAGGGAAATACGGCTACACCTTC